These 22 T cell receptor beta chains originate from one sample sequenced in a study of T-cell reconstitution after alpha-beta-depleted transplantation in children (dated by TCRdb to about 2016). Receptor amplification or capture employed PCR. The sequencing machine was an Illumina HiSeq 2500. TCR library preparation used molecular barcoding, with unique molecular identifiers applied to normalize quantification of the TCRbeta repertoire. TCRdb passed the public sequencing reads through fastp at Q25 and MiXCR, retaining productive beta sequences. CDR3 protein duplicates are merged, each entry listing the most common genes and DNA. This sample has 150,000 to 250,000 distinct CDR3 sequences in its table, and about 6% of those were observed once. Just over 4.5% of the sample goes to the ten largest clones. The treatment or condition label for this specimen denotes: allogeneic hematopoietic cell transplantation with graft depleted of TCRalphabeta T cells and CD19 B cells.

The sequencing used PBMCs, collected before TCRalphabeta/CD19-depleted stem cell transplant. The origin of the receptors is a girl under three years old with combined immunodeficiency, due to receive a stem cell transplant.

On this clonotype itself: A much bigger clone sits one base away, suggesting this may be a read error. The conserved closing phenylalanine or tryptophan is absent in this CDR3, likely reflecting a read error. The rearrangement links TRBV20-1 to TRBJ2-1; TRBD2 aligns across 9 bases. Germline V gives CDR1 DFQATT, CDR2 SNEGSKA (reference sequence). V dropped 3 bases and J dropped 4; count of bases not matched to a gene: 4. This CDR3 is 14 amino acids long. CDR3 in amino acids: CSASRLADYNEQFC. The CDR3 DNA follows: TGCAGTGCTAGCAGACTAGCGGATTACAATGAGCAGTTCTGC.

This chain uses TRBV4-2 with TRBJ2-4; D gene unclear. There are 15 residues in the CDR3. Trimming removed 0 bases at V and 8 bases at J, with 14 bases between. From germline, CDR1 is LGHNA and CDR2 YNFKEQ. The CDR3 loop is CASSQDRTGLDIQYF. CDR3 nucleotides: TGTGCCAGCAGCCAAGACAGGACGGGTTTGGACATTCAGTACTTC.

J is TRBJ1-5 and V is TRBV6-5, with TRBD1 as a possible D gene (6 bases). The germline gives CDR1 MNHEY, CDR2 SVGAGI. The CDR3 consists of 12 residues. The V and J ends lost 8 bases and 4 bases respectively, with 9 bases between them. CDR3 region: CASATGNQPQHF. The CDR3 DNA reads as TGTGCCAGCGCTACAGGGAATCAGCCCCAGCATTTT.

This clonotype has a count of ten or more. V and J are TRBV9 and TRBJ2-3; TRBD1 matches at 7 bases. Trimming at V came to 0 bases and at J to 2 bases, leaving 3 bases not matched to a gene. Per germline, CDR1 SGDLS and CDR2 YYNGEE. This CDR3 is 15 amino acids long. The CDR3 sequence is CASSVDGTDTDTQYF. The CDR3 nucleotides read TGTGCCAGCAGCGTAGATGGGACAGACACAGATACGCAGTATTTT.

This clonotype was seen at least ten times. The chain couples TRBV15 to TRBJ2-2; tentatively, D is TRBD2 (5 bases). The germline CDR1 and CDR2 sequences are LNHNV and YYDKDF (reference sequence). The V gene lost 0 bases and the J gene lost 3 bases, with 14 bases spanning the gap. CDR3 length equals 17 residues. CDR3 amino acids: CATSRDRRRADTGELFF. CDR3 nucleotides: TGTGCCACCAGCAGAGATAGGAGGCGAGCGGACACCGGGGAGCTGTTTTTT.

This clonotype was detected ten times or more. The V and J genes are TRBV2 and TRBJ1-1; D uncertain. This CDR3 is built from 11 residues. Per germline, CDR1 SNHLY and CDR2 FYNNEI. V lost 5 bases and J 2 bases, leaving 3 bases between the germline ends. Here the CDR3 reads CASSFNTEAFF. CDR3 in DNA: TGTGCCAGCAGTTTTAACACTGAAGCTTTCTTT.

Worth noting for this clonotype: This could be a read error, since a much larger clone is one nucleotide away. The chain joins TRBV10-3 to TRBJ2-1, with 9 bases lining up with TRBD2. The V gene end was trimmed by 9 bases and the J gene end by 8 bases; junction bases not matched to a gene: 20. Per the germline V gene, CDR1 is ENHRY and CDR2 is SYGVKD. The CDR3 is 17 residues long. The CDR3, as DNA: TGTGCCATGGCTTACGGTAGCGGGAGCAGGGAGACATATGAGCAGTTCTTC. Translating it yields CAMAYGSGSRETYEQFF.

Regarding this clonotype: One base away lies a much larger clone, so this may be a sequencing read error. In this CDR3 the conserved last residue, phenylalanine or tryptophan, is missing, so a read error is likely. This chain connects TRBV20-1 to TRBJ2-1, with a possible D match to TRBD2 (6 bases). CDR3 size: 14 residues. Per the germline V gene, CDR1 is DFQATT and CDR2 is SNEGSKA (reference sequence). V lost 4 bases to trimming and J lost 3 bases, with 13 bases between them. This CDR3 reads CSATGVSLYNEQFY. In DNA form, the CDR3 reads TGCAGTGCTACGGGAGTAAGCCTCTACAATGAGCAGTTCTAC.

This clonotype was counted at least ten times. This chain links TRBV7-2 with TRBJ2-5; either TRBD1 or TRBD2 may fit D (5 bases each). Looked up from germline, CDR1 is SGHTA and CDR2 is FQGNSA. V was cut by 5 bases and J by 0 bases, with 10 bases left in between. This CDR3 contains 14 residues. The CDR3 loop reads CASSPGTYQETQYF. CDR3 DNA: TGTGCCAGCAGCCCCGGGACGTACCAAGAGACCCAGTACTTC.

Ten or more counts support this clonotype. The chain uses TRBV20-1 and TRBJ1-4; D is uncertain. Germline assignment: CDR1 DFQATT and CDR2 SNEGSKA (reference sequence). V lost 1 base to trimming and J lost 8 bases, with 2 bases between them. CDR3 size: 10 residues. Written as DNA, the CDR3 is TGCAGTGCTAGAGGAGAAAAACTGTTTTTT. Translating gives CSARGEKLFF.

This clonotype was observed many times. This chain uses TRBV7-2 with TRBJ2-7, with 8 bases that match TRBD2. The V gene end was trimmed by 3 bases and the J gene end by 2 bases; junction bases not matched to a gene: 3. The CDR3 has 14 residues. The germline V gene has CDR1 SGHTA and CDR2 FQGNSA. The DNA of the CDR3 is TGTGCCAGCAGCTTTACTAGCGGTACCTACGAGCAGTACTTC. It codes for CASSFTSGTYEQYF.

On this clonotype: Since a much larger clone is just one base distant, this may be a read error. The rearrangement uses TRBV20-1 and TRBJ2-1, with D maybe TRBD2 (5 bases). Between the trimmed V and J ends, which lost 6 bases and 2 bases, there was a span of 11 bases. The CDR3 totals 13 residues. The germline gives CDR1 DFQATT, CDR2 SNEGSKA (reference sequence). The CDR3 region is CSASDLTYNEQFF. In DNA form, the CDR3 reads TGCAGTGCATCGGACTTAACCTACAATGAGCAGTTCTTC.

Ten or more counts support this clonotype. V usage is TRBV27 and J usage is TRBJ2-7; possibly TRBD2 for D (5 bases). The CDR3 totals 13 residues. CDR1 and CDR2 from the germline V gene are MNHEY and SMNVEV (reference sequence). V lost 8 bases and J 0 bases, leaving 11 bases between the germline ends. CDR3 region: CASCPAGSYEQYF. The CDR3 DNA reads as TGTGCCAGCTGCCCGGCGGGCTCCTACGAGCAGTACTTC.

This clonotype was seen more than once but under ten times. V usage is TRBV12-3 or TRBV12-4 and J usage is TRBJ2-5; D assignment may be TRBD1 or TRBD2 (6 bases each). V was shortened by 6 bases and J by 10 bases, with 18 bases between the two germline ends. There are 13 residues in the CDR3. The CDR3 nucleotides read TGTGCCAGCAGGCCAAAGGGGGGCCGGGGCCAGTACTTC. Amino acid sequence: CASRPKGGRGQYF.

This clonotype was seen repeatedly, ten times or more. The chain recombines TRBV6-4 with TRBJ2-4; D is uncertain. The V gene lost 2 bases and the J gene lost 0 bases, with 14 bases spanning the gap. Germline values: CDR1 MRHNA, CDR2 SNTAGT. The CDR3 totals 17 residues. CDR3 DNA sequence: TGTGCCAGCAGTGACACCCCGATCCACCTAGCCAAAAACATTCAGTACTTC. It is translated as CASSDTPIHLAKNIQYF.

This clonotype was detected many times. The chain's CDR3 is CAISESKGVRTDTQYF. CDR3 in DNA: TGTGCCATCAGTGAGTCGAAGGGGGTTCGAACAGATACGCAGTATTTT. The chain carries TRBV10-3 and TRBJ2-3, with D possibly matching TRBD1 (6 bases). V was trimmed by 0 bases and J by 3 bases, leaving 13 bases between them. There are 16 residues in the CDR3. Germline V CDR1 and CDR2: ENHRY, SYGVKD.

This clonotype was seen repeatedly, ten times or more. CDR3 sequence: CASSRRASGRPYNEQFF. The CDR3 DNA follows: TGTGCCAGCAGTCGAAGAGCCAGCGGGAGGCCGTACAATGAGCAGTTCTTC. This rearrangement joins TRBV27 to TRBJ2-1, with TRBD2 identical over 9 bases. The germline gives CDR1 MNHEY, CDR2 SMNVEV (reference sequence). The CDR3 runs 17 residues. The V segment lost 5 bases and the J segment 4 bases; nucleotides outside the gene matches: 12.

This clonotype was picked up many times. The chain couples TRBV5-1 to TRBJ2-1; D may correspond to TRBD1 or TRBD2 (6 bases each). This CDR3 contains 17 residues. The ends were cut back, 0 bases at V and 9 bases at J, with 22 bases in the middle. The germline V gene encodes CDR1 SGHRS and CDR2 YFSETQ. In DNA form, the CDR3 reads TGCGCCAGCAGCTTGGCCTTTCAGGGGACCACCGGGGGTGAGCAGTTCTTC. Translating gives CASSLAFQGTTGGEQFF.

This clonotype has a count of ten or more. V usage is TRBV29-1 and J usage is TRBJ2-2; TRBD2 agrees at 8 bases. J gave up 4 bases and V 6 bases, and 7 bases lay outside the gene matches. Germline V gives CDR1 SQVTM, CDR2 ANQGSEA. The CDR3 has 14 residues. CDR3 in amino acids: CSVAGGPPTGELFF. The CDR3 DNA is TGCAGCGTGGCGGGAGGACCACCCACCGGGGAGCTGTTTTTT.

In its sample, this clonotype was seen a few times. The V gene is TRBV7-2, the J gene TRBJ2-1, with TRBD2 identical over 9 bases. The CDR3 is made up of 17 amino acids. The germline V gene encodes CDR1 SGHTA and CDR2 FQGNSA. J was trimmed by 0 bases and V by 2 bases; bases with no gene match: 5. The CDR3 region has the DNA TGTGCCAGCAGCTTAAAGCTAGCGGGGTACTCCTACAATGAGCAGTTCTTC. As protein: CASSLKLAGYSYNEQFF. The whole variable domain, filled in from reference TRBV7-2 and TRBJ2-1, reads GAGVSQSPSNKVTEKGKDVELRCDPISGHTALYWYRQSLGQGLEFLIYFQGNSAPDKSGLPSDRFSAERTGGSVSTLTIQRTQQEDSAVYLCASSLKLAGYSYNEQFFGPGTRLTVL.

This clonotype has a count of ten or more. For the CDR3, the DNA is TGTGCCAGGCAAGCGGGAGGGGGTTCCGGGCAGTTCTTC. Translation: CARQAGGGSGQFF. The chain carries TRBV12-3 or TRBV12-4 and TRBJ2-1, with 10 positions matching TRBD2. This CDR3 has 13 residues. V lost 9 bases, J lost 12 bases, and 11 bases stayed unmatched.

This clonotype was found many times. The chain couples TRBV28 to TRBJ1-5; no definite D call. The CDR3 has 17 residues. The germline V and J ends were trimmed by 5 bases and 0 bases, with 17 bases remaining between them. CDR1 is MDHEN and CDR2 is SYDVKM in the germline V gene. The CDR3, as DNA: TGTGCCAGCAGTCCCCGGGAACTCCTATATAGCAATCAGCCCCAGCATTTT. It encodes CASSPRELLYSNQPQHF.